This entry features one T cell receptor beta chain sequence. Its antigen is still unknown. The data were taken from a study of CD8 T cells in Susac syndrome. Study results and caveats: The CD4+ T cell repertoires of Susac syndrome were found to show no clonal expansion. In its TCR sequencing and HLA analysis, the study acknowledged that the number of individuals was relatively small.

Reverse transcription used about 0.5 to 1 ug RNA and random hexamers. Amplification of TCR beta CDR3 by immunoSEQ multiplex PCR spanned 54 Vbeta and 13 Jbeta. TCRdb ran MiXCR on the immunoSEQ multiplex PCR reads and lists one entry per CDR3 protein. The table has some 180,000 distinct CDR3 sequences, about 91% seen once. Per germline, CDR1 MNHEY and CDR2 SVGAGI. The CDR3 runs 14 residues. V lost 4 bases and J lost 7; bases outside the gene matches: 9. The chain uses TRBV6-5 and TRBJ1-1, with 7 nucleotides matching TRBD1. The sequencing input was CD4+ T cells from PBMCs. The clonotype comes from a human donor with Susac syndrome. DNA for the CDR3: TGTGCCAGCAGTTTTGTACAGGGGCACGGTGAAGCTTTCTTT. Residues: CASSFVQGHGEAFF.